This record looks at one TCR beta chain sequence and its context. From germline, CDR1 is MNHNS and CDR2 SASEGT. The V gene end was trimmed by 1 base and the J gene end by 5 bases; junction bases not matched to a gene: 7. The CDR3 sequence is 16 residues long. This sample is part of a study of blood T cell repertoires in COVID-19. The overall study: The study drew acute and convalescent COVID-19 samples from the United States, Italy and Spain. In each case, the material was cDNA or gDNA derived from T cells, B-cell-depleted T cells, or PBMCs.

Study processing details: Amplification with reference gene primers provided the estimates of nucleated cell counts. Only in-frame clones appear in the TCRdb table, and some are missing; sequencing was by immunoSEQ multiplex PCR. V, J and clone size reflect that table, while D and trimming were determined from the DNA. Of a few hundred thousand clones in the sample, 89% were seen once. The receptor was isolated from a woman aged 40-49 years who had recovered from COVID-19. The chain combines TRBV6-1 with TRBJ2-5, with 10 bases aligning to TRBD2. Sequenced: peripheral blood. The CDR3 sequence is CASSEGSGGGVETQYF. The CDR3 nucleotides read TGTGCCAGCAGTGAAGGGAGCGGGGGGGGAGTTGAGACCCAGTACTTC.